This TCR beta chain was retrieved from a study of T-cell memory formation after mild COVID-19. Study-level background: For the most part, TCR clusters were specific to one donor.

This clonotype was seen more than once but under ten times. Its antigen is undetermined. Trimming took 1 base from V and 2 from J, leaving 15 bases between them. From germline, CDR1 is DFQATT and CDR2 SNEGSKA (reference sequence). The CDR3 has 16 amino acids. MiXCR, run by TCRdb on the 5' RACE reads, gives a single entry per CDR3 protein. The data show 360,000 or so distinct CDR3 sequences, 25% to 30% seen once. Study observations and caveats: CD8+ contracting clones occupied EMRA, while CD4+ ones occupied mainly CM and EM. Clones contracting across day 15 to 85 had a balanced CD4/CD8 profile; later expanding clones leaned CD4+. A subset of responding clones appeared in pre-infection memory, suggesting cross-reactive memory joined.

This TCR was sampled from an adult woman who had mild COVID-19 (a few samples of this study predate the infection). Cell type and time point are not known. The rearrangement uses TRBV20-1 and TRBJ1-5; D possibly corresponds to TRBD1 (5 bases). The sequenced material came from PBMCs or a T cell subset sorted from them (not recorded which). The CDR3 DNA follows: TGCAGTGCTAGAGGGTATTTTAGGGGAGGCAATCAGCCCCAGCATTTT. Encoded protein: CSARGYFRGGNQPQHF.